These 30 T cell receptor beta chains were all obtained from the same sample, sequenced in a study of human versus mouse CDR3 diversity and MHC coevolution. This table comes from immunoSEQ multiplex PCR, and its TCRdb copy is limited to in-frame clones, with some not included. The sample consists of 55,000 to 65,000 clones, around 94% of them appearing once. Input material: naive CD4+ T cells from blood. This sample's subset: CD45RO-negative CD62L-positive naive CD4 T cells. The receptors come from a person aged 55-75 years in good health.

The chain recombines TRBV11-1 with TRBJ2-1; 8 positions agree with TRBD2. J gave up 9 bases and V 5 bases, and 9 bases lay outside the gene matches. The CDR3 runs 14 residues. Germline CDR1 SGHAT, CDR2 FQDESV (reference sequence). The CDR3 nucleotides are TGTGCCAGCAGCCAACCCTCCGGGGGGGGTGAGCAGTTCTTC. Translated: CASSQPSGGGEQFF.

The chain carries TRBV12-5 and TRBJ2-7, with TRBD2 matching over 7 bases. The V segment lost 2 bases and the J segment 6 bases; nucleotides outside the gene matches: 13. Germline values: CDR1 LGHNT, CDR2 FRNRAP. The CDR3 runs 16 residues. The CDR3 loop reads CASGLIPAGRTSEQYF. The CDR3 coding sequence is TGTGCTAGTGGTTTGATACCAGCGGGAAGAACTAGCGAGCAGTACTTC.

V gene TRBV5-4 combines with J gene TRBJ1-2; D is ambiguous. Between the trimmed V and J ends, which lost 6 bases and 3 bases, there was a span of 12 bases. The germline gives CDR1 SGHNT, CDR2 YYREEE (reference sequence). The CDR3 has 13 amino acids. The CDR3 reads CASTRRDDYGYTF. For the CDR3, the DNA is TGTGCCAGCACCCGCCGCGATGACTATGGCTACACCTTC.

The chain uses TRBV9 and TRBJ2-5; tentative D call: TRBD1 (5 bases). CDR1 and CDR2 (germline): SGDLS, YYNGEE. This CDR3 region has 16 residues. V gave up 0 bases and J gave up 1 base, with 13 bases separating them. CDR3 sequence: CASSVAGAGSQETQYF. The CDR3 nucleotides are TGTGCCAGCAGCGTAGCTGGGGCAGGGTCCCAAGAGACCCAGTACTTC. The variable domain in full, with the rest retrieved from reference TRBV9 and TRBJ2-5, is DSGVTQTPKHLITATGQRVTLRCSPRSGDLSVYWYQQSLDQGLQFLIQYYNGEERAKGNILERFSAQQFPDLHSELNLSSLELGDSALYFCASSVAGAGSQETQYFGPGTRLLVL.

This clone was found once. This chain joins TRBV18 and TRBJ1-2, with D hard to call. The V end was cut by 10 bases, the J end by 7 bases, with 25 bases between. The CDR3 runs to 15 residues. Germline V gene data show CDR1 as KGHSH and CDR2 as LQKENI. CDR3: CATKPEASHGSGYTF. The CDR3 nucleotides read TGTGCCACCAAACCGGAGGCCTCCCACGGAAGTGGCTACACCTTC.

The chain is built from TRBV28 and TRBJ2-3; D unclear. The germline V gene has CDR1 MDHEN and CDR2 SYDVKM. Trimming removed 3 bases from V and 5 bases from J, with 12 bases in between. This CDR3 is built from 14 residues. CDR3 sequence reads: CASSFPSRGDTQYF. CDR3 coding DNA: TGTGCCAGCAGTTTCCCATCTAGAGGAGATACGCAGTATTTT. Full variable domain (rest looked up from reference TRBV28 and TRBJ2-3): DVKVTQSSRYLVKRTGEKVFLECVQDMDHENMFWYRQDPGLGLRLIYFSYDVKMKEKGDIPEGYSVSREKKERFSLILESASTNQTSMYLCASSFPSRGDTQYFGPGTRLTVL.

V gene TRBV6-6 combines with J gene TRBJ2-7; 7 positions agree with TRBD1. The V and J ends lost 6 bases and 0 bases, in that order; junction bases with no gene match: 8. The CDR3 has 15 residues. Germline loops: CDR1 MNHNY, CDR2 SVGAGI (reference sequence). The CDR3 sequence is CASSRPTGSSYEQYF. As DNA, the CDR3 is TGTGCCAGCAGCCGACCGACAGGGAGCTCCTACGAGCAGTACTTC.

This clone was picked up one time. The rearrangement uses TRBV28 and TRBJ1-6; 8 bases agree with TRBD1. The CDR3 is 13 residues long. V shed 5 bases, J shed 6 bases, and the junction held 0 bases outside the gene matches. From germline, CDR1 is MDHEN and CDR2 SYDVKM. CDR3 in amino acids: CASSTGGNSPLHF. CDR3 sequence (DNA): TGTGCCAGCAGTACAGGGGGTAATTCACCCCTCCACTTT.

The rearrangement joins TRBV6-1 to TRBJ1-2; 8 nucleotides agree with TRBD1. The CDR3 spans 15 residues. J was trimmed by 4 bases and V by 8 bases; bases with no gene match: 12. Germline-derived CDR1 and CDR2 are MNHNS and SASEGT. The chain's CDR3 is CASSTGGGPGYGYTF. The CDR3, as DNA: TGTGCCAGCTCAACAGGGGGAGGACCAGGCTATGGCTACACCTTC.

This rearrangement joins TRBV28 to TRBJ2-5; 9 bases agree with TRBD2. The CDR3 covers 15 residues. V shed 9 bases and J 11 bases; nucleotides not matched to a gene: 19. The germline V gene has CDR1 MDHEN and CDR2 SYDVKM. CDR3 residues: CASSEASGTESEQYF. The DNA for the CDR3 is TGTGCCAGTTCCGAGGCTAGCGGGACGGAATCGGAGCAGTACTTC.

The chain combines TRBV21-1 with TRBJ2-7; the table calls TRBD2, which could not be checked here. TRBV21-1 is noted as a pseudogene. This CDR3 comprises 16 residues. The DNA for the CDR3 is TGTGCCAGCAGCGGTCGACTAGCGGGAGGGCCCTACGAGCAGTACTTC. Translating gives CASSGRLAGGPYEQYF.

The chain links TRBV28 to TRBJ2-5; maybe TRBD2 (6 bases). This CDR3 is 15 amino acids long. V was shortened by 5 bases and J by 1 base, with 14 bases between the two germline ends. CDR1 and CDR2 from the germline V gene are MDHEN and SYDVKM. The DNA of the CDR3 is TGTGCCAGCAGTATCACGGGGGATTTCCAAGAGACCCAGTACTTC. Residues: CASSITGDFQETQYF. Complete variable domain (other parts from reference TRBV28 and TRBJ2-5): DVKVTQSSRYLVKRTGEKVFLECVQDMDHENMFWYRQDPGLGLRLIYFSYDVKMKEKGDIPEGYSVSREKKERFSLILESASTNQTSMYLCASSITGDFQETQYFGPGTRLLVL.

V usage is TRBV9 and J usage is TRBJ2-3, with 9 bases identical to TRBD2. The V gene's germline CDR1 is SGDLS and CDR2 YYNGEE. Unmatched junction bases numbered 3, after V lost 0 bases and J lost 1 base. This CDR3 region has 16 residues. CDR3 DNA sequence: TGTGCCAGCAGCGTAGATAGCGGGAGCGGCACAGATACGCAGTATTTT. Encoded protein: CASSVDSGSGTDTQYF.

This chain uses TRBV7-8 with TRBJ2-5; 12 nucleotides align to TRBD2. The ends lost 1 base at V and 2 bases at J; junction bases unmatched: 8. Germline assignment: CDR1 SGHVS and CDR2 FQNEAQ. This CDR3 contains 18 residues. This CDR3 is CASSLGRLAGAGQETQYF. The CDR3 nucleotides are TGTGCCAGCAGCTTAGGCAGACTAGCGGGAGCGGGTCAAGAGACCCAGTACTTC.

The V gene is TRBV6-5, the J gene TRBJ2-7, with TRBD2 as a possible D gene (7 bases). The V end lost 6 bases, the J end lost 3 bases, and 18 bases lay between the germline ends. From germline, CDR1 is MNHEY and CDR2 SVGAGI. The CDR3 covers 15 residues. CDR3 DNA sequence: TGTGCCAGCAGCTCCCTGGGGGCGGGAGACTACGAGCAGTACTTC. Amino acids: CASSSLGAGDYEQYF.

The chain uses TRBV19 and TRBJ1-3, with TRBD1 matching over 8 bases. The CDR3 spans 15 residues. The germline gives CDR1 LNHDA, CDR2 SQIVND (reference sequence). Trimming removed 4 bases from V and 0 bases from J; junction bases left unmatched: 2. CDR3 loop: CASSNTGGSGNTIYF. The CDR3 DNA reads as TGTGCCAGTAGTAATACAGGGGGCTCTGGAAACACCATATATTTT.

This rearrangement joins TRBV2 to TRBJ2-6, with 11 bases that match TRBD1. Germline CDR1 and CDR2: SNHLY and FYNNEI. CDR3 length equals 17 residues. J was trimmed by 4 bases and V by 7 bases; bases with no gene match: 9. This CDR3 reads CASNLGQGAIGANVLTF. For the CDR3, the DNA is TGTGCCAGCAACCTCGGACAGGGGGCCATCGGGGCCAACGTCCTGACTTTC.

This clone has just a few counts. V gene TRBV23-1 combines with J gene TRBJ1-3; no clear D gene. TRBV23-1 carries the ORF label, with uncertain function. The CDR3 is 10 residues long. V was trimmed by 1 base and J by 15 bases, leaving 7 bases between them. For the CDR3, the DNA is TGCGCCAGCAGTCAATGGTACAGATATTTT. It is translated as CASSQWYRYF.

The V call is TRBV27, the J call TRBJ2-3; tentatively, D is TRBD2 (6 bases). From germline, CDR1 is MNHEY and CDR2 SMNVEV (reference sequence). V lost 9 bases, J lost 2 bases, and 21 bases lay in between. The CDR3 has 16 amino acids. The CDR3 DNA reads TGTGCCAGTCACCCTTTGGGAGGAGCCTACACAGATACGCAGTATTTT. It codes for CASHPLGGAYTDTQYF.

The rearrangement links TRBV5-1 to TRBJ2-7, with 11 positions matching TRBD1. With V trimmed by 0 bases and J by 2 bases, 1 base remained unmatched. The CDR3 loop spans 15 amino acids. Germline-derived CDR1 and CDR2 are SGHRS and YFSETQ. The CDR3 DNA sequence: TGCGCCAGCAGCTTGGAGGGACAGGGGGCCTACGAGCAGTACTTC. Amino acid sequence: CASSLEGQGAYEQYF.

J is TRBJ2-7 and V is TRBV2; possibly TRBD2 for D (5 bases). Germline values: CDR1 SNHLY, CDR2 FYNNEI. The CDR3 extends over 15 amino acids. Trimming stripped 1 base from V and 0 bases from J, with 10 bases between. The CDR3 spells CASSEVAKSSYEQYF. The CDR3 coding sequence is TGTGCCAGCAGTGAAGTAGCGAAAAGCTCCTACGAGCAGTACTTC.

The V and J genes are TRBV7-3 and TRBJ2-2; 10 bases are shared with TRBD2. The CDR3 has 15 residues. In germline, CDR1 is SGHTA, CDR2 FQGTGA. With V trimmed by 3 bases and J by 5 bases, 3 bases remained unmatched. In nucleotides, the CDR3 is TGTGCCAGCAGCTTCCAAGCGGGAGGGACCGGGGAGCTGTTTTTT. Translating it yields CASSFQAGGTGELFF.

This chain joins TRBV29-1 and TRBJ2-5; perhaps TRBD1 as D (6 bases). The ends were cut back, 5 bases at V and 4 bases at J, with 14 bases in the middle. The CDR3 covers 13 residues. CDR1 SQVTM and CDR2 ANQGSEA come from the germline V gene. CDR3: CSVWTVWGETQYF. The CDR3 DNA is TGCAGCGTTTGGACAGTCTGGGGAGAGACCCAGTACTTC. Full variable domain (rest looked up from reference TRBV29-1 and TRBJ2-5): SAVISQKPSRDICQRGTSLTIQCQVDSQVTMMFWYRQQPGQSLTLIATANQGSEATYESGFVIDKFPISRPNLTFSTLTVSNMSPEDSSIYLCSVWTVWGETQYFGPGTRLLVL.

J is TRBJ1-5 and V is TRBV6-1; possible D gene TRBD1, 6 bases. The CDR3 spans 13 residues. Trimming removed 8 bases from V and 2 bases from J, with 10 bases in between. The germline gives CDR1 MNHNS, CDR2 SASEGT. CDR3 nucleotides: TGTGCCAGCTGGGGGGGCGGCAATCAGCCCCAGCATTTT. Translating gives CASWGGGNQPQHF.

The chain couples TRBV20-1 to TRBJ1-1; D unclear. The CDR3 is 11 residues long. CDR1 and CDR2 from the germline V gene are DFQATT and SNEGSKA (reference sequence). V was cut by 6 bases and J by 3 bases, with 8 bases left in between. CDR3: CSATYDTEAFF. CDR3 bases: TGCAGTGCAACATACGACACTGAAGCTTTCTTT.

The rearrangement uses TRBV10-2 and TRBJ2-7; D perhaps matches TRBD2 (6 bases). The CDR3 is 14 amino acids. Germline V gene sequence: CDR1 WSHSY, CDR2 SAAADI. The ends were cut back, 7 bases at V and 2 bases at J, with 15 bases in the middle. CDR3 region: CASITRDSPYEQYF. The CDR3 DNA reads TGCGCCAGCATCACTCGGGACTCCCCCTACGAGCAGTACTTC.

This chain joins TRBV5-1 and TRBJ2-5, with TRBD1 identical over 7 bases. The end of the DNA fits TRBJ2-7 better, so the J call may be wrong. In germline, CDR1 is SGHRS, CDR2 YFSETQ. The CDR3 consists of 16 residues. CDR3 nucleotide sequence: TGCGCCAGCCGGAGAGCCGGGACAGCGGATTCCTACGAGCAGTACTTC. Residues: CASRRAGTADSYEQYF.

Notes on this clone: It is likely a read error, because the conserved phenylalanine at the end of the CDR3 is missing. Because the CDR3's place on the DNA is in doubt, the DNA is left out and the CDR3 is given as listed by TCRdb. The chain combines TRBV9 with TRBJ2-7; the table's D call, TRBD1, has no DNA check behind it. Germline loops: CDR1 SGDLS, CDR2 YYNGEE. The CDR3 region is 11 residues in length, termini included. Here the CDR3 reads CASSAEGALYL.

The CDR3 DNA is TGCGCCAGCAGCTTAGAACTAGTGATCGGCAATGAGCAGTTCTTC. Its protein product is CASSLELVIGNEQFF. The chain employs TRBV5-1 and TRBJ2-1, with D possibly matching TRBD2 (5 bases). This CDR3 has 15 residues. From germline, CDR1 is SGHRS and CDR2 YFSETQ. V was cut by 2 bases and J by 6 bases, with 15 bases left in between. Complete variable domain (other parts from reference TRBV5-1 and TRBJ2-1): KAGVTQTPRYLIKTRGQQVTLSCSPISGHRSVSWYQQTPGQGLQFLFEYFSETQRNKGNFPGRFSGRQFSNSRSEMNVSTLELGDSALYLCASSLELVIGNEQFFGPGTRLTVL.

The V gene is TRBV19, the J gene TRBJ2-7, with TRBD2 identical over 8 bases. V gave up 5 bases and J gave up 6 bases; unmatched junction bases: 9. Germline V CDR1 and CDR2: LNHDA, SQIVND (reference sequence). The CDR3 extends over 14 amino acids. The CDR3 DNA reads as TGTGCCAGTAGTCTTGGCGGGAGGTTGGGCGAGCAGTACTTC. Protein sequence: CASSLGGRLGEQYF.